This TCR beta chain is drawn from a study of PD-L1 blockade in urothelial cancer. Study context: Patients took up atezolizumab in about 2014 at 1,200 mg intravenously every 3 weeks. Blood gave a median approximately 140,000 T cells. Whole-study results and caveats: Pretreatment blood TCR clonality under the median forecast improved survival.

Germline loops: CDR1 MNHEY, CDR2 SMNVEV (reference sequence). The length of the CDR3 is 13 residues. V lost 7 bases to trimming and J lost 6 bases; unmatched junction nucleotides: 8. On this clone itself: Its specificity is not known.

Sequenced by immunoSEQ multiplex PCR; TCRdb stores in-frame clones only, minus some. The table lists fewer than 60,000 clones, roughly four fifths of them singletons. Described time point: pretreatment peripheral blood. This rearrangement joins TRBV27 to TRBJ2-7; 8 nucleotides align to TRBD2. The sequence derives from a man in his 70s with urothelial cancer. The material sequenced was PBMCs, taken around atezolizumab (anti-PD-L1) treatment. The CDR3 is CASNRGGSGEQYF. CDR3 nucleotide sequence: TGTGCCAGCAATCGGGGGGGGAGTGGCGAGCAGTACTTC.